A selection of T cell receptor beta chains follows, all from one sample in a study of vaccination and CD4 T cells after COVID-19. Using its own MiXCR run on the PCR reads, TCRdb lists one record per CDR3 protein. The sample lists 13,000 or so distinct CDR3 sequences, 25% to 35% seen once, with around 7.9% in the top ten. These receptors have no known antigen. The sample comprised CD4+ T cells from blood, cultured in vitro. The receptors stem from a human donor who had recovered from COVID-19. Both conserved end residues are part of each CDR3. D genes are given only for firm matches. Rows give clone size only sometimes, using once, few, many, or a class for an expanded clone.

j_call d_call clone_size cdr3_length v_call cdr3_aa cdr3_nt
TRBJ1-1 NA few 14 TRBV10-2 CASSVTAMNTEAFF TGCGCCAGCAGTGTGACAGCGATGAACACTGAAGCTTTCTTT
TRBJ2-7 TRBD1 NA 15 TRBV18 CASSPDRGASYEQYF TGTGCCAGCTCACCTGACAGGGGGGCCTCCTACGAGCAGTACTTC
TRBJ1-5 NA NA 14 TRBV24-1 CATSDLQRAQPQHF TGTGCCACCAGTGATTTGCAGCGCGCGCAGCCCCAGCATTTT
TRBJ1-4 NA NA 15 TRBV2 CASSDTGLGNEKLFF TGTGCCAGCAGTGATACAGGCTTGGGTAATGAAAAACTGTTTTTT
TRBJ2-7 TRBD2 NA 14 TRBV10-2 CASRSGAGAYEQYF TGCGCCAGCAGATCTGGTGCGGGGGCCTACGAGCAGTACTTC
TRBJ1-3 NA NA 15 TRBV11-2 CASSLDPGSRNTIYF TGTGCCAGCAGCTTAGATCCGGGCAGCAGAAACACCATATATTTT
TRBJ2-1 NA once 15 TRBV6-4 CASSPAGSLFNEQFF TGTGCCAGCAGCCCAGCGGGCAGCCTCTTCAATGAGCAGTTCTTC
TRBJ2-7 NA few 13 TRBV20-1 CSASPPRAAVMYF TGCAGTGCTAGTCCCCCTCGAGCGGCCGTGATGTACTTC
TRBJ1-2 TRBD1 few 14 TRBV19 CASSSGTGTYGYTF TGTGCCAGTAGCAGCGGGACAGGGACCTATGGCTACACCTTC
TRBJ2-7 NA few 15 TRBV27 CASSPRQALSDEQYF TGTGCCAGCAGTCCGCGACAGGCCCTGAGCGACGAGCAGTACTTC
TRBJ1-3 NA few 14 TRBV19 CASSIQGLGNTIYF TGTGCCAGTAGTATTCAGGGATTGGGAAACACCATATATTTT
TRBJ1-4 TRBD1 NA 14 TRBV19 CASRNRDRFGKLFF TGTGCCAGTAGGAACCGGGACAGGTTCGGAAAACTGTTTTTT
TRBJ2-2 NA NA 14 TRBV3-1 CASSLIQTTGELFF TGTGCCAGCAGCCTCATACAGACAACCGGGGAGCTGTTTTTT
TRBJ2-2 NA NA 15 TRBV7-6 CASSPRGVDTGELFF TGTGCCAGCAGCCCTCGAGGGGTCGACACCGGGGAGCTGTTTTTT
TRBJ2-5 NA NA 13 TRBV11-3 CASSLDLEETQYF TGTGCCAGCAGCTTAGATCTGGAGGAGACCCAGTACTTC
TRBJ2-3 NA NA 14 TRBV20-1 CSASRAVDTDTQYF TGCAGTGCTTCTAGAGCGGTCGACACAGATACGCAGTATTTT
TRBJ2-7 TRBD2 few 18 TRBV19 CASSVRGTSGGAIHEQYF TGTGCCAGTAGTGTCCGAGGGACTAGCGGGGGGGCTATACACGAGCAGTACTTC
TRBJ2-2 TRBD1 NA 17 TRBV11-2 CASSSLYGQGNTGELFF TGTGCCAGCAGCTCCCTATACGGACAGGGGAACACCGGGGAGCTGTTTTTT
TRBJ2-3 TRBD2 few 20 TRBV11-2 CASSFRRPPIAGPSTDTQYF TGTGCCAGCAGCTTTAGAAGGCCGCCTATAGCGGGTCCAAGCACAGATACGCAGTATTTT
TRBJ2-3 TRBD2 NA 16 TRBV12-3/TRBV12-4 CASSAGTSRSTDTQYF TGTGCCAGCAGTGCCGGGACTAGCCGTAGCACAGATACGCAGTATTTT
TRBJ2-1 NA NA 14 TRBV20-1 CSAREQSSYNEQFF TGCAGTGCTAGAGAGCAGAGCTCCTACAATGAGCAGTTCTTC
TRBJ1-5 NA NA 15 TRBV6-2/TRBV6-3 CASSYSYRGGQPQHF TGTGCCAGCAGTTACTCGTATCGGGGTGGGCAGCCCCAGCATTTT
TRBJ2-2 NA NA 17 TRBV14 CASGQVAGSWNTGELFF TGTGCCAGCGGCCAAGTCGCAGGATCCTGGAACACCGGGGAGCTGTTTTTT
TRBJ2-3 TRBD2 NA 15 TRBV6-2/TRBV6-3 CASSDQSGGTDTQYF TGTGCCAGCAGTGATCAGAGCGGGGGCACAGATACGCAGTATTTT
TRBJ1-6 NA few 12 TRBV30 CAWTGDNSPLHF TGTGCCTGGACAGGGGATAATTCACCCCTCCACTTT
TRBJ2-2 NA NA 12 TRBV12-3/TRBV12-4 CASSPDTGELFF TGTGCCAGCAGTCCCGATACCGGGGAGCTGTTTTTT
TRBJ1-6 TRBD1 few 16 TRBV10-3 CAISEIRDRPNSPLHF TGTGCCATCAGTGAGATAAGGGACAGACCTAATTCACCCCTCCACTTT
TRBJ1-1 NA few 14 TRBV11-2 CASSFRAQGTEAFF TGTGCCAGCAGCTTTAGGGCACAAGGAACTGAAGCTTTCTTT
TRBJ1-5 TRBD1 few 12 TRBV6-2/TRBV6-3 CASKGAGQPQHF TGTGCCAGTAAGGGGGCGGGACAGCCCCAGCATTTT
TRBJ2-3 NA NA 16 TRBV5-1 CASSLAQGPSTDTQYF TGCGCCAGCAGCTTGGCCCAGGGTCCCAGCACAGATACGCAGTATTTT
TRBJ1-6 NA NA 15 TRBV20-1 CSARQESLLNSPLHF TGCAGTGCACGACAGGAGAGCCTGCTTAATTCACCCCTCCACTTT
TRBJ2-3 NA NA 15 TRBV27 CASSSRPASGDTQYF TGTGCCAGCAGTTCCCGACCGGCTTCAGGGGATACGCAGTATTTT
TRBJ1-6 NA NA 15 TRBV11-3 CASSFRGLDGSPLHF TGTGCCAGCAGCTTCAGGGGTCTGGATGGTTCACCCCTCCACTTT
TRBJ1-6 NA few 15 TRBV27 CASSLSRTSSSPLHF TGTGCCAGCAGTTTATCCAGGACCTCAAGTTCACCCCTCCACTTT
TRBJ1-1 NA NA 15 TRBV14 CASSQLGRGNTEAFF TGTGCCAGCAGCCAGCTGGGCAGGGGGAACACTGAAGCTTTCTTT
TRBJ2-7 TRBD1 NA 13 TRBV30 CAWSEQGAGEQYF TGTGCCTGGAGTGAACAGGGGGCGGGGGAGCAGTACTTC
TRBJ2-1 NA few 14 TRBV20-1 CSARREYSYNEQFF TGCAGTGCTCGCCGGGAGTACTCCTACAATGAGCAGTTCTTC
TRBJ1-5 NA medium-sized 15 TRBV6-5 CASSYSVDNNQPQHF TGTGCCAGCAGTTACTCGGTGGACAACAATCAGCCCCAGCATTTT
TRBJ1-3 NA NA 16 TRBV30 CAWSVPRGAPGNTIYF TGTGCCTGGAGTGTACCACGAGGGGCACCCGGAAACACCATATATTTT
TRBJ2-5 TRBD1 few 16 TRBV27 CASSLSLGQGVKTQYF TGTGCCAGCAGTTTATCGTTGGGACAGGGGGTGAAGACCCAGTACTTC
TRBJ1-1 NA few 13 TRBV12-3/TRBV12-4 CASRNTGQIQAFF TGTGCCAGCAGAAACACGGGACAAATCCAAGCTTTCTTT
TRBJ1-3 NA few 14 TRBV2 CASSEGHSGNTIYF TGTGCCAGCAGTGAGGGACATTCTGGAAACACCATATATTTT
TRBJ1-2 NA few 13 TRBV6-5 CASSYWQSYGYTF TGTGCCAGCAGTTATTGGCAGAGCTATGGCTACACCTTC
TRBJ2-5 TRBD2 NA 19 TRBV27 CASSRLTSGGMPSGETQYF TGTGCCAGCAGCCGCCTCACTAGCGGGGGGATGCCGTCGGGAGAGACCCAGTACTTC
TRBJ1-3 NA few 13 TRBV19 CASSDRQKGTIYF TGTGCCAGTAGTGACCGACAGAAGGGGACCATATATTTT
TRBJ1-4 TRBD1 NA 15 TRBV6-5 CASSWGQGYNEKLFF TGTGCCAGCAGTTGGGGACAGGGGTACAATGAAAAACTGTTTTTT
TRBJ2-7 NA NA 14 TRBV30 CAWSVLRSSYEQYF TGTGCCTGGAGTGTACTCAGGAGCTCCTACGAGCAGTACTTC
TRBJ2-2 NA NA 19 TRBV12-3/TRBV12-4 CASSLHRGDTGGETGELFF TGTGCCAGCAGTCTCCACCGAGGGGATACGGGTGGGGAGACCGGGGAGCTGTTTTTT